The TCR beta chain described here comes from a study of blood T cell repertoires in COVID-19. Background on the study: Collection of acute and convalescent COVID-19 samples took place in the United States, Italy and Spain. The analysed material was cDNA or gDNA that came from T cells, B-cell-depleted T cells, or PBMCs.

V gave up 9 bases and J gave up 7 bases, with 27 bases separating them. CDR1 MGHRA and CDR2 YSYEKL come from the germline V gene. The CDR3 contains 17 residues. Original analysis: Estimated nucleated cell counts came from reference gene primer amplification. Measured with immunoSEQ multiplex PCR; TCRdb has only the in-frame clones, and not every one. V, J and clone size derive from that table, while D and trimming were established from the DNA sequence. Of over 200,000 clones in the sample, more than 80% were seen once. Sequencing used peripheral blood. The source is a man in his thirties or forties who had recovered from COVID-19. V gene TRBV4-1 combines with J gene TRBJ2-2; tentatively, D is TRBD1 (6 bases). The CDR3: CASNTIRAGAPGGELFF. CDR3 coding DNA: TGCGCCAGTAACACCATTCGGGCAGGGGCCCCCGGCGGGGAGCTGTTTTTT.